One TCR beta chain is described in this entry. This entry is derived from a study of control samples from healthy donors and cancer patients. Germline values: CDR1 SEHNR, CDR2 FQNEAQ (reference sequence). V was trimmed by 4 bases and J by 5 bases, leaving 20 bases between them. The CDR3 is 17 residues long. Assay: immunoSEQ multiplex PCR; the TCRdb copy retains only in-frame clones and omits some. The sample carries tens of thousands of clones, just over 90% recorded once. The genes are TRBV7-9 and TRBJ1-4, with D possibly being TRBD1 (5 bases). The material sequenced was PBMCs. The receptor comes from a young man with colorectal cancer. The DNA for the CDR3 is TGTGCCAGCAGCTCTGGGGGTGGACCGGGGCGAAATGAAAAACTGTTTTTT. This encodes CASSSGGGPGRNEKLFF.